The 30 T cell receptor beta chains presented below share a single source sample, sequenced in a study of brain T cells in children with intractable seizures. The table came from immunoSEQ multiplex PCR; TCRdb's copy has only in-frame clones and leaves some out. This table has tens of thousands of clones, around nine tenths appearing once. The sequencing here drew on peripheral blood, taken at surgery. These receptors originate from a girl aged 2 to 9 with tuberous sclerosis and intractable seizures.

This clone was counted once. The genes are TRBV12-2 and TRBJ2-7; TRBD2, as called in the table, went unchecked against the DNA. TRBV12-2 is a pseudogene segment. The CDR3 length is 12 residues. The CDR3 DNA follows: TGTGCAAGTCGCTTAGGGAGGTACGAGCAGTACTTC. Protein product: CASRLGRYEQYF.

The genes are TRBV5-5 and TRBJ1-2, with unresolved D. Trimming cost V 1 base and J 7 bases, with 11 bases left between them. This CDR3 contains 13 residues. CDR1 is SGHKS and CDR2 is YYEKEE in the germline V gene (reference sequence). CDR3 protein: CASSLRPAGGYTF. The DNA of the CDR3 is TGTGCCAGCAGCTTGAGGCCAGCTGGTGGCTACACCTTC.

The chain employs TRBV12-5 and TRBJ1-2, with a weak D call TRBD1 (5 bases). Germline V gene data show CDR1 as LGHNT and CDR2 as FRNRAP. The ends were cut back, 2 bases at V and 2 bases at J, with 9 bases in the middle. The CDR3 runs to 14 residues. The CDR3 sequence: CASGLSGRNYGYTF. The CDR3 bases are TGTGCTAGTGGTTTGTCGGGACGGAACTATGGCTACACCTTC. Filled out from reference TRBV12-5 and TRBJ1-2, the complete variable domain reads DARVTQTPRHKVTEMGQEVTMRCQPILGHNTVFWYRQTMMQGLELLAYFRNRAPLDDSGMPKDRFSAEMPDATLATLKIQPSEPRDSAVYFCASGLSGRNYGYTFGSGTRLTVV.

The J gene is TRBJ1-4, the V gene TRBV6-6, with TRBD1 matching 8 bases. Losses at the gene ends were 5 bases for V and 13 bases for J; bases not matched to a gene: 6. CDR1 is MNHNY, CDR2 SVGAGI, per germline (reference sequence). The CDR3 contains 12 residues. CDR3 nucleotide sequence: TGTGCCAGCAGTGATAAGACAGGGGTACTGTTTTTT. This codes for CASSDKTGVLFF.

This clone came up once. The genes are TRBV6-5 and TRBJ2-3; D is ambiguous. This CDR3 is built from 13 residues. Trimming took 6 bases from V and 4 from J, leaving 11 bases between them. Germline CDR1 reads MNHEY; CDR2 reads SVGAGI. CDR3: CASRKGSADTQYF. The DNA of the CDR3 is TGTGCCAGCAGGAAGGGAAGTGCAGATACGCAGTATTTT.

This chain uses TRBV24-1 with TRBJ1-3, with D uncertain. The ends were cut back, 4 bases at V and 6 bases at J, with 3 bases in the middle. This CDR3 is built from 11 residues. Germline V gene sequence: CDR1 KGHDR, CDR2 SFDVKD. This CDR3 is CATSDLNTIYF. The CDR3 region has the DNA TGTGCCACCAGTGACTTAAACACCATATATTTT.

The rearrangement uses TRBV7-8 and TRBJ1-5, with 7 bases fitting TRBD1. Trimming at V came to 0 bases and at J to 0 bases, leaving 2 bases not matched to a gene. The CDR3 is 16 amino acids. The germline V gene has CDR1 SGHVS and CDR2 FQNEAQ. The CDR3 DNA sequence: TGTGCCAGCAGCTTAGCGAAGGGGGCTAGCAATCAGCCCCAGCATTTT. Translated: CASSLAKGASNQPQHF.

The rearrangement joins TRBV6-1 to TRBJ1-5, with D hard to call. Germline V CDR1 and CDR2: MNHNS, SASEGT. The CDR3 is 17 residues long. Trimming cost V 0 bases and J 0 bases, with 12 bases left between them. The DNA of the CDR3 is TGTGCCAGCAGTGAAGCTTGGATATCCTATAGCAATCAGCCCCAGCATTTT. As protein: CASSEAWISYSNQPQHF.

The chain couples TRBV28 to TRBJ1-6; D is unclear. This CDR3 comprises 16 residues. The germline V gene encodes CDR1 MDHEN and CDR2 SYDVKM. V lost 5 bases, J lost 0 bases, and 11 bases lay in between. The CDR3 sequence is CASSISPSSYNSPLHF. CDR3 in DNA: TGTGCCAGCAGTATTAGCCCGAGCTCCTATAATTCACCCCTCCACTTT.

The rearrangement joins TRBV7-2 to TRBJ1-1; D is uncertain. V gave up 3 bases and J gave up 8 bases, with 13 bases separating them. This CDR3 contains 13 residues. Per the germline V gene, CDR1 is SGHTA and CDR2 is FQGNSA. The CDR3 loop is CASSFLGFNEAFF. CDR3 DNA: TGTGCCAGCAGCTTTCTAGGCTTCAACGAAGCTTTCTTT.

This chain connects TRBV5-6 to TRBJ2-2; no firm D call. The CDR3 is 14 amino acids. The V gene's germline CDR1 is SGHDT and CDR2 YYEEEE. With 0 bases removed from V and 3 bases from J, the gap between germline ends came to 6 bases. This chain's CDR3 is CASSLGSYTGELFF. CDR3 in DNA: TGTGCCAGCAGCTTGGGTTCCTACACCGGGGAGCTGTTTTTT.

The chain couples TRBV7-2 to TRBJ1-5, with 8 nucleotides matching TRBD1. The V gene's germline CDR1 is SGHTA and CDR2 FQGNSA. This CDR3 is 13 amino acids long. J was trimmed by 4 bases and V by 5 bases; bases with no gene match: 1. The CDR3 DNA reads TGTGCCAGCAGCCGACAGGGGAATCAGCCCCAGCATTTT. Encoded protein: CASSRQGNQPQHF. Full variable domain (outside the CDR3, taken from reference TRBV7-2 and TRBJ1-5): GAGVSQSPSNKVTEKGKDVELRCDPISGHTALYWYRQSLGQGLEFLIYFQGNSAPDKSGLPSDRFSAERTGGSVSTLTIQRTQQEDSAVYLCASSRQGNQPQHFGDGTRLSIL.

The chain is built from TRBV5-1 and TRBJ2-7, with TRBD1 matching over 7 bases. The germline gives CDR1 SGHRS, CDR2 YFSETQ. The CDR3 runs 16 residues. Losses at the gene ends were 5 bases for V and 0 bases for J; bases not matched to a gene: 11. The chain's CDR3 is CASSLTGIMGSYEQYF. The DNA of the CDR3 is TGCGCCAGCAGTTTGACAGGGATTATGGGCTCCTACGAGCAGTACTTC.

This clone was counted once. The chain employs TRBV18 and TRBJ1-3; D might be TRBD1 (5 bases). Germline assignment: CDR1 KGHSH and CDR2 LQKENI. This CDR3 comprises 17 residues. V lost 3 bases and J 1 base, leaving 16 bases between the germline ends. The CDR3 reads CASSPSGLGLSGNTIYF. The CDR3 region has the DNA TGTGCCAGCTCACCCTCTGGGCTGGGACTGTCTGGAAACACCATATATTTT.

V usage is TRBV7-9 and J usage is TRBJ1-1; the match to TRBD1 covers 8 bases. Germline values: CDR1 SEHNR, CDR2 FQNEAQ (reference sequence). The CDR3 loop spans 15 amino acids. V was pared by 0 bases and J by 2 bases, with 2 bases of the junction left unmatched. CDR3 loop: CASSLAGQVNTEAFF. The CDR3, as DNA: TGTGCCAGCAGCTTAGCGGGACAGGTAAACACTGAAGCTTTCTTT.

The gene calls are TRBV2 and TRBJ1-2, with no clear D. Germline assignment: CDR1 SNHLY and CDR2 FYNNEI. The CDR3 covers 14 residues. V was cut by 6 bases and J by 7 bases, with 18 bases left in between. The CDR3: CASRIPAQAGGYTF. The CDR3 DNA is TGTGCCAGCAGAATCCCCGCTCAGGCAGGTGGCTACACCTTC.

CDR3 amino acids: CASSPQTGGLGYTF. CDR3 nucleotides: TGTGCCAGCAGCCCTCAGACAGGGGGCCTTGGCTACACCTTC. The chain recombines TRBV5-8 with TRBJ1-2, with 10 bases that match TRBD1. Germline values: CDR1 SGHTS, CDR2 YDEGEE. The CDR3 covers 14 residues. Trimming cost V 4 bases and J 7 bases; bases outside gene matches: 7.

The J gene is TRBJ1-4, the V gene TRBV13; D ambiguous. This CDR3 region has 15 residues. The germline V and J ends were trimmed by 5 bases and 7 bases, with 17 bases remaining between them. Looked up from germline, CDR1 is PRHDT and CDR2 is FYEKMQ (reference sequence). The CDR3 is CASSRHSPGSEKLFF. Here the CDR3 DNA reads TGTGCCAGCAGCCGCCACTCGCCCGGGAGTGAAAAACTGTTTTTT.

In the case of this clone: Other nucleotide sequences in the sample specify the same CDR3. This chain uses TRBV20-1 with TRBJ1-1; unclear D gene. The CDR3 runs to 11 residues. The germline CDR1 and CDR2 sequences are DFQATT and SNEGSKA (reference sequence). Trimming removed 6 bases at V and 1 base at J, with 6 bases between. The CDR3 spells CSARGNTEAFF. The CDR3 DNA is TGCAGTGCCCGGGGGAACACTGAAGCTTTCTTT.

This clone has only one observation. The chain has TRBV27 and TRBJ1-2, with 7 bases lining up with TRBD1. CDR1 and CDR2 (germline): MNHEY, SMNVEV (reference sequence). J gave up 8 bases and V 6 bases, and 12 bases lay outside the gene matches. There are 14 residues in the CDR3. This CDR3 is CASRPRDREKGYTF. DNA for the CDR3: TGTGCCAGCAGGCCTAGAGACAGGGAGAAGGGCTACACCTTC.

This rearrangement joins TRBV27 to TRBJ1-5, with 10 bases lining up with TRBD1. V shed 5 bases and J 0 bases; nucleotides not matched to a gene: 16. The V gene's germline CDR1 is MNHEY and CDR2 SMNVEV (reference sequence). This CDR3 spans 20 amino acids. CDR3 residues: CASSPSGQGIIRNSNQPQHF. CDR3 sequence (DNA): TGTGCCAGCAGTCCCTCGGGACAGGGGATTATCCGCAATAGCAATCAGCCCCAGCATTTT.

J is TRBJ2-7 and V is TRBV20-1; 7 nucleotides agree with TRBD1. This CDR3 has 15 residues. Losses at the gene ends were 3 bases for V and 2 bases for J; bases not matched to a gene: 10. Germline V lookup: CDR1 DFQATT, CDR2 SNEGSKA (reference sequence). CDR3 DNA: TGCAGTGCTAGTGGCCGACAGGGTACGACCTACGAGCAGTACTTC. This encodes CSASGRQGTTYEQYF.

This sequence joins TRBV7-8 and TRBJ1-6; 7 nucleotides align to TRBD1. The CDR3 length is 15 residues. Germline trimming cut 4 bases from V and 9 bases from J; bases unmatched to any gene: 9. CDR1 is SGHVS, CDR2 FQNEAQ, per germline. The DNA of the CDR3 is TGTGCCAGCAGCTATGTACGGGACAGTTTTTCACCCCTCCACTTT. Translated, it gives CASSYVRDSFSPLHF.

The chain links TRBV11-1 to TRBJ1-1; D not certain. V was clipped by 4 bases and J by 1 base, with 10 bases between them. The CDR3 loop spans 14 amino acids. The germline CDR1 and CDR2 sequences are SGHAT and FQDESV (reference sequence). DNA of the CDR3: TGTGCCAGCAGCTCCCTCTTACCGAACACTGAAGCTTTCTTT. It yields the protein CASSSLLPNTEAFF.

The CDR3 nucleotides are TGTGCCAGTAGTATACGGTCGGGGAGCGAGCAGTACTTC. Its translation: CASSIRSGSEQYF. The chain is built from TRBV19 and TRBJ2-7, with D perhaps matching TRBD2 (5 bases). The CDR3 sequence is 13 residues long. Germline V CDR1 and CDR2: LNHDA, SQIVND (reference sequence). V lost 2 bases, J lost 6 bases, and 11 bases lay in between.

The V and J genes are TRBV4-1 and TRBJ2-1; unclear D gene. V was pared by 1 base and J by 8 bases, with 12 bases between. Germline assignment: CDR1 MGHRA and CDR2 YSYEKL. The length of the CDR3 is 14 residues. As DNA, the CDR3 is TGCGCCAGCAGCCAAGGGGCCGGATTTGATGAGCAGTTCTTC. It yields the protein CASSQGAGFDEQFF.

The chain joins TRBV5-4 to TRBJ2-1, with TRBD2 matching over 12 bases. With V trimmed by 7 bases and J by 7 bases, 3 bases remained unmatched. The CDR3 covers 13 residues. Germline loops: CDR1 SGHNT, CDR2 YYREEE (reference sequence). In DNA form, the CDR3 reads TGTGCCAGCGGTCTAGCGGGGGGGAATGAGCAGTTCTTC. Residues: CASGLAGGNEQFF.

The V and J genes are TRBV20-1 and TRBJ2-7; 9 bases are a match to TRBD2. This CDR3 spans 14 amino acids. The germline V gene has CDR1 DFQATT and CDR2 SNEGSKA (reference sequence). The ends lost 3 bases at V and 7 bases at J; junction bases unmatched: 10. CDR3 loop: CSASYRREGGEQYV. As DNA, the CDR3 is TGCAGTGCTAGTTACAGGCGGGAGGGTGGGGAGCAGTACGTC.

This clone has more than one count but fewer than ten. CDR3 nucleotides: TGTGCCACCAGCAGGAGAAGGTTTGAAGCTTTCTTT. It encodes CATSRRRFEAFF. V is TRBV15 and J is TRBJ1-1; D is unclear. This CDR3 comprises 12 residues. Per germline, CDR1 LNHNV and CDR2 YYDKDF (reference sequence). With 3 bases removed from V and 7 bases from J, the gap between germline ends came to 9 bases.

This chain connects TRBV19 to TRBJ1-1, with unresolved D. V was cut by 1 base and J by 1 base, with 7 bases left in between. Germline V gives CDR1 LNHDA, CDR2 SQIVND (reference sequence). The CDR3 consists of 14 residues. CDR3 nucleotide sequence: TGTGCCAGTAGTATAGGACGGACGAACACTGAAGCTTTCTTT. Its translation is CASSIGRTNTEAFF.